The clone carrying this TCR beta chain was counted a few times. The antigen is undetermined. The data were obtained in a study of shared clonotypes between healthy human individuals. General study findings and limits: It was observed that around 5% of naive CD4 clonotypes were shared across several donors.

Sequencing used immunoSEQ multiplex PCR; TCRdb keeps in-frame clones, though not all of them. In the table there are about 2 million clones, over 85% of which are singletons. V was trimmed by 5 bases and J by 0 bases, leaving 7 bases between them. The CDR3 runs 13 residues. The germline V gene has CDR1 MNHNY and CDR2 SVGAGI (reference sequence). The chain is built from TRBV6-6 and TRBJ1-1; D is unresolved. Material: naive CD4+ T cells sorted from blood. Subset here: CD45RA+ positively selected. The clonotype comes from a man younger than 35 in good health. The CDR3, as DNA: TGTGCCAGCAGTGTTGGGGTGAACACTGAAGCTTTCTTT. Translation gives CASSVGVNTEAFF.